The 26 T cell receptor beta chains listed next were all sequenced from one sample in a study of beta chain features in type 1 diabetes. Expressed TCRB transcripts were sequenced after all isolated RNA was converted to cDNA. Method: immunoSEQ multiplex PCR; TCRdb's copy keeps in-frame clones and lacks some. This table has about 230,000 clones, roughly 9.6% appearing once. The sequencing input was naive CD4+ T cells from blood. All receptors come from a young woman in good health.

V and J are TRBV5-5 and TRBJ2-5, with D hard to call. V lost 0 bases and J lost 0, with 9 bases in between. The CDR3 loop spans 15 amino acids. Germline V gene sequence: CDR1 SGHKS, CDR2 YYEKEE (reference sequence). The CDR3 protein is CASSLAALNQETQYF. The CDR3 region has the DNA TGTGCCAGCAGCTTGGCCGCCCTAAACCAAGAGACCCAGTACTTC. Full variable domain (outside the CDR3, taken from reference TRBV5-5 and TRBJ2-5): DAGVTQSPTHLIKTRGQQVTLRCSPISGHKSVSWYQQVLGQGPQFIFQYYEKEERGRGNFPDRFSARQFPNYSSELNVNALLLGDSALYLCASSLAALNQETQYFGPGTRLLVL.

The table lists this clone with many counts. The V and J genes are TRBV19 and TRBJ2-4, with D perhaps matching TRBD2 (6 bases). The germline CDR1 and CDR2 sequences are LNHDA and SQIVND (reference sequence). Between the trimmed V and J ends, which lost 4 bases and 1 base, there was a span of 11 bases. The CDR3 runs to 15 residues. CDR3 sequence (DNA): TGTGCCAGTAGTAACCCGGGGGAGGCCAAAAACATTCAGTACTTC. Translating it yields CASSNPGEAKNIQYF. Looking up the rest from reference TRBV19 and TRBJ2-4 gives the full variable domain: DGGITQSPKYLFRKEGQNVTLSCEQNLNHDAMYWYRQDPGQGLRLIYYSQIVNDFQKGDIAEGYSVSREKKESFPLTVTSAQKNPTAFYLCASSNPGEAKNIQYFGAGTRLSVL.

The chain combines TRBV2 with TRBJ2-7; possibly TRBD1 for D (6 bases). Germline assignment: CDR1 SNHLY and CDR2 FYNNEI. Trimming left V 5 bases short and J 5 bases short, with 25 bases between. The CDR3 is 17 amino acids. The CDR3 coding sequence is TGTGCCAGCAGTAGGGCAGGGCCCGAAAGGGGGTCCGACGAGCAGTACTTC. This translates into CASSRAGPERGSDEQYF.

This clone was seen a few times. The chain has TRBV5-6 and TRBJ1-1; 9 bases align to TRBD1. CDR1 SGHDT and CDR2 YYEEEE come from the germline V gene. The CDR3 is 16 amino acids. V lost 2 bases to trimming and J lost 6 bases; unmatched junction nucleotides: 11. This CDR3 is CASSFGQGRSGAEAFF. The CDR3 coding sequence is TGTGCCAGCAGCTTCGGACAGGGGCGATCAGGGGCTGAAGCTTTCTTT.

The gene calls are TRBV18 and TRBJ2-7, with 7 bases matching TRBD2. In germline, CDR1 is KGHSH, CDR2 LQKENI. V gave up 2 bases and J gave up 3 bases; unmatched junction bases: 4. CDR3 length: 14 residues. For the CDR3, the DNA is TGTGCCAGCTCACCAGCGGGAGCCGTCTACGAGCAGTACTTC. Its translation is CASSPAGAVYEQYF.

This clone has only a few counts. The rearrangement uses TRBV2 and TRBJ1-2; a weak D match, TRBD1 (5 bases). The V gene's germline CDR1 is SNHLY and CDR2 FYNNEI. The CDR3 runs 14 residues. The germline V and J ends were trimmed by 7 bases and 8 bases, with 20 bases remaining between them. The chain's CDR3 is CASNAQGVTRGYTF. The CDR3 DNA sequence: TGTGCCAGCAATGCCCAGGGTGTTACGCGAGGCTACACCTTC. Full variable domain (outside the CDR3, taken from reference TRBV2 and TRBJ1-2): EPEVTQTPSHQVTQMGQEVILRCVPISNHLYFYWYRQILGQKVEFLVSFYNNEISEKSEIFDDQFSVERPDGSNFTLKIRSTKLEDSAMYFCASNAQGVTRGYTFGSGTRLTVV.

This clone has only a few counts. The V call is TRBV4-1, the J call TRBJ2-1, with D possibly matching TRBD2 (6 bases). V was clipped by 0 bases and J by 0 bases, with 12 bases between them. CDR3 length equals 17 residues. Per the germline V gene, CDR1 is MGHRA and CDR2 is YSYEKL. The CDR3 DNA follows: TGCGCCAGCAGCCAAGATTACGGGAGCCTCTCCTACAATGAGCAGTTCTTC. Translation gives CASSQDYGSLSYNEQFF.

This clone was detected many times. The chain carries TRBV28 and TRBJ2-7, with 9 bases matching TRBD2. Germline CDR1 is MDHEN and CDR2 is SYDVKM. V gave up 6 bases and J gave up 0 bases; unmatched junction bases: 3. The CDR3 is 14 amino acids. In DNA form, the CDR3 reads TGTGCCAGCAGCGGACTAGCGCACTCCTACGAGCAGTACTTC. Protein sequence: CASSGLAHSYEQYF.

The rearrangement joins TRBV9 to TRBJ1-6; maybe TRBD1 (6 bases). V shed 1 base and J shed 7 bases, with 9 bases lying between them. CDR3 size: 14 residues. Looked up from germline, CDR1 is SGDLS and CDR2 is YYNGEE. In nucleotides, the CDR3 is TGTGCCAGCAGCGTATCAGGGGACAATTCACCCCTCCACTTT. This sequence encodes CASSVSGDNSPLHF.

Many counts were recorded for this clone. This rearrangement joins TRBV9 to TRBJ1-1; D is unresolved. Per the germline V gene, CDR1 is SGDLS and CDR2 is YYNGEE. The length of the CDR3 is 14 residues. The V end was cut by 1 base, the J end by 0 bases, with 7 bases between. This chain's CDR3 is CASSVTGMNTEAFF. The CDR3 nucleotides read TGTGCCAGCAGCGTAACGGGGATGAACACTGAAGCTTTCTTT.

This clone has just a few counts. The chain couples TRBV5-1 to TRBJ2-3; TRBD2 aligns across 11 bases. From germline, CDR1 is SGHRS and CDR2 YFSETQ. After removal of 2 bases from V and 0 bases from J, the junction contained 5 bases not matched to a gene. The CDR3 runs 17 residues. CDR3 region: CASSLGGLADSTDTQYF. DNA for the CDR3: TGCGCCAGCAGCTTAGGGGGACTAGCGGATAGCACAGATACGCAGTATTTT.

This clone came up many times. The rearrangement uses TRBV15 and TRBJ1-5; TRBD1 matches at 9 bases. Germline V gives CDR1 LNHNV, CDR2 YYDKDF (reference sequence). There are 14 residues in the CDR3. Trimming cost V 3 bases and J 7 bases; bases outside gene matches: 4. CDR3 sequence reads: CATSSGQGNQPQHF. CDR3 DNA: TGTGCCACCAGCAGCGGACAGGGGAACCAGCCCCAGCATTTT.

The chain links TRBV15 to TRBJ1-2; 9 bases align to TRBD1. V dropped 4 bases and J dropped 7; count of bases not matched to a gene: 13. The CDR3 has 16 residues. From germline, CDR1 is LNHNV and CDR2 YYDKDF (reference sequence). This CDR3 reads CATSTQGDRDRGGYTF. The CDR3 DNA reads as TGTGCCACCAGCACCCAAGGGGACAGGGATAGGGGTGGCTACACCTTC.

The CDR3 loop is CASSGQGLDTQYF. The CDR3 DNA reads TGCGCCAGCAGCGGACAGGGATTAGATACGCAGTATTTT. This chain links TRBV5-1 with TRBJ2-3; 8 nucleotides match TRBD1. Germline CDR1 SGHRS, CDR2 YFSETQ. V shed 4 bases and J 5 bases; nucleotides not matched to a gene: 3. The CDR3 spans 13 residues.

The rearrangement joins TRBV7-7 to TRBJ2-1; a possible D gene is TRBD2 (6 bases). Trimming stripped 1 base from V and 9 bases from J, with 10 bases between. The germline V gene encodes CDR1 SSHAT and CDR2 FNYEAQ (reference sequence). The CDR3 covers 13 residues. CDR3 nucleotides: TGTGCCAGCAGCTTAGATGTGGGGGGTGAGCAGTTCTTC. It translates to CASSLDVGGEQFF.

CDR3 in amino acids: CASSLSRGGLSEAFF. The CDR3 region has the DNA TGTGCCAGCAGTTTATCACGGGGGGGGCTGAGTGAAGCTTTCTTT. This chain connects TRBV27 to TRBJ1-1; tentative D call: TRBD1 (6 bases). Trimming left V 0 bases short and J 7 bases short, with 15 bases between. Germline CDR1 MNHEY, CDR2 SMNVEV (reference sequence). The CDR3 runs to 15 residues.

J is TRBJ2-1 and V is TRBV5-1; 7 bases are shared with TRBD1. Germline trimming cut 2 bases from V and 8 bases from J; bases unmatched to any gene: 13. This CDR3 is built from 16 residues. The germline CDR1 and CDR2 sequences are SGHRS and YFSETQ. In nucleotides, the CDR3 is TGCGCCAGCAGCTTTCACAGGGGCCCTCCCCCGGATGAGCAGTTCTTC. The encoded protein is CASSFHRGPPPDEQFF.

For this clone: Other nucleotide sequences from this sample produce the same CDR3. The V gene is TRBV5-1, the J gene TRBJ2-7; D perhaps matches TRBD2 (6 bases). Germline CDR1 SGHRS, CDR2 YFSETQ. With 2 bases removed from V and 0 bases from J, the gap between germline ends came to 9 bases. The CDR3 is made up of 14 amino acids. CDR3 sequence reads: CASSFDGSSYEQYF. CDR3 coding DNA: TGCGCCAGCAGCTTTGACGGGAGCTCCTACGAGCAGTACTTC.

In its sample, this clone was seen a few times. For the CDR3, the DNA is TGTGCCAGCAGGGGGGGTCCCGGGACTAGCGGGAGAAATGAGCAGTTCTTC. Translated, it gives CASRGGPGTSGRNEQFF. V is TRBV2 and J is TRBJ2-1, with 14 bases that match TRBD2. The CDR3 length is 17 residues. Germline V gene sequence: CDR1 SNHLY, CDR2 FYNNEI. After removal of 6 bases from V and 7 bases from J, the junction contained 11 bases not matched to a gene.

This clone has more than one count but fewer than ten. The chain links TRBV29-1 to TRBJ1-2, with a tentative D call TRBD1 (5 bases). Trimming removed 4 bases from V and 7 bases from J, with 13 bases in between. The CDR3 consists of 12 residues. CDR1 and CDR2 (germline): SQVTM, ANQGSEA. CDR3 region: CSVGGVRSGYTF. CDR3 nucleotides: TGCAGCGTTGGGGGGGTCCGAAGTGGCTACACCTTC.

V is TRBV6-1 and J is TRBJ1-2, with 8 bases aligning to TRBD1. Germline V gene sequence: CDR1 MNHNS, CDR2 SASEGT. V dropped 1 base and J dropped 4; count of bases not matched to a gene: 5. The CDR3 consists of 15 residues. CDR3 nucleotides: TGTGCCAGCAGTGAAGGTCAGGGGGCCCTCTATGGCTACACCTTC. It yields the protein CASSEGQGALYGYTF.

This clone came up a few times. CDR3 nucleotide sequence: TGTGCCAGCAGCACCGCTCCAACTAGCGGCTTTACAGATACGCAGTATTTT. It specifies CASSTAPTSGFTDTQYF. The V and J genes are TRBV7-9 and TRBJ2-3; 8 bases are shared with TRBD2. The V segment lost 5 bases and the J segment 3 bases; nucleotides outside the gene matches: 13. The CDR3 is 17 residues long. The germline CDR1 and CDR2 sequences are SEHNR and FQNEAQ (reference sequence).

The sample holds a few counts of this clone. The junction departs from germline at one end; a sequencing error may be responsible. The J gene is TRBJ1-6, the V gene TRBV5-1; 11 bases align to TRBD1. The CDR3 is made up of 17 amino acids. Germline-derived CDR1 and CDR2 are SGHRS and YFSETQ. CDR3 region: CASTLGQGGTYNSPLHF. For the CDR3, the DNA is TGCGCCAGCACCTTGGGACAGGGGGGGACCTATAATTCACCCCTCCACTTT.

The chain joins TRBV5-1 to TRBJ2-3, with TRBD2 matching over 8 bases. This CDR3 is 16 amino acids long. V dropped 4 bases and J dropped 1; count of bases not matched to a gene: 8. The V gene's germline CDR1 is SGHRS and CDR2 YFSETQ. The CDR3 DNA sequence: TGCGCCAGCAGCGCCCCTAGCGGGTTTGGCACAGATACGCAGTATTTT. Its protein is CASSAPSGFGTDTQYF.

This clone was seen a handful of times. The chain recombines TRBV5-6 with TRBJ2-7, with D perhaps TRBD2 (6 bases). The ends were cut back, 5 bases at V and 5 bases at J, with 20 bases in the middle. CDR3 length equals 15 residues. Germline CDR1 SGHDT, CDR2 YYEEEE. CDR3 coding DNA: TGTGCCAGCAGTCCCCCGTCGGGCTCGGGGGACGAGCAGTACTTC. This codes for CASSPPSGSGDEQYF.

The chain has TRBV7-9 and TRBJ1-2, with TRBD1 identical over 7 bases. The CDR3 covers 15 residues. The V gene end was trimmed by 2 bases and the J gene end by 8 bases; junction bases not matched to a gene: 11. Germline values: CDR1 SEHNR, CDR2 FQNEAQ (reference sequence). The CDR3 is CASSLFGQDSMGYTF. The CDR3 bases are TGTGCCAGCAGCTTATTTGGACAGGACTCTATGGGCTACACCTTC. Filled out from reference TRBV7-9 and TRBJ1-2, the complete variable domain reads DTGVSQNPRHKITKRGQNVTFRCDPISEHNRLYWYRQTLGQGPEFLTYFQNEAQLEKSRLLSDRFSAERPKGSFSTLEIQRTEQGDSAMYLCASSLFGQDSMGYTFGSGTRLTVV.